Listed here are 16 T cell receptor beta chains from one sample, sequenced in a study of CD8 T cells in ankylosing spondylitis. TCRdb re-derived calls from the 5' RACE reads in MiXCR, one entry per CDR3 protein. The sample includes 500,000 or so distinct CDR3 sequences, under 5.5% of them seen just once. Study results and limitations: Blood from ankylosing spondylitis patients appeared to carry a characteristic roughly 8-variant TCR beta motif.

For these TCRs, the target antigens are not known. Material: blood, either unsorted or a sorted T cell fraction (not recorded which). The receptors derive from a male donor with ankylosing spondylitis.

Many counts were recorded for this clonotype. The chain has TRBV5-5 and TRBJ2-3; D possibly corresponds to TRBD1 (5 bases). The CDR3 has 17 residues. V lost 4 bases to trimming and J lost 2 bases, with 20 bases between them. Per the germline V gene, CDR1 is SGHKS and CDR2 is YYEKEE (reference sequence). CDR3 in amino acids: CASSPPHSRANTDTQYF. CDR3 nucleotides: TGTGCCAGCAGCCCACCCCACTCCAGGGCCAACACAGATACGCAGTATTTT.

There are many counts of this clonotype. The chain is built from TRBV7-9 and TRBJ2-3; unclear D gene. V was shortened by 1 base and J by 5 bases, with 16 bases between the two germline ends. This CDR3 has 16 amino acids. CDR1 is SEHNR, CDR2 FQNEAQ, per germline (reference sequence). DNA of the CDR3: TGTGCCAGCAGCTTAGGCGTGGGGTTTTTCGGAGATACGCAGTATTTT. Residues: CASSLGVGFFGDTQYF.

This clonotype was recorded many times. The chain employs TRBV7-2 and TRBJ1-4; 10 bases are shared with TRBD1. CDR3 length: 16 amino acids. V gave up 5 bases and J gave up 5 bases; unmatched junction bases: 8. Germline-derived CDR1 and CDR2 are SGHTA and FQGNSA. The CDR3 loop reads CASSIVDRGRNEKLFF. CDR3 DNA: TGTGCCAGCAGCATAGTCGACAGGGGGCGGAATGAAAAACTGTTTTTT. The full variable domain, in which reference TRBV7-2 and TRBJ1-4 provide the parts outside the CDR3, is GAGVSQSPSNKVTEKGKDVELRCDPISGHTALYWYRQSLGQGLEFLIYFQGNSAPDKSGLPSDRFSAERTGGSVSTLTIQRTQQEDSAVYLCASSIVDRGRNEKLFFGSGTQLSVL.

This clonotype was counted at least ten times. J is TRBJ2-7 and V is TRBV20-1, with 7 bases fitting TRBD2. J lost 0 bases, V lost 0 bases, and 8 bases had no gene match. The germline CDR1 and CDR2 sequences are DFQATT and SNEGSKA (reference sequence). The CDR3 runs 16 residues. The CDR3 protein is CSARDPSAGDSYEQYF. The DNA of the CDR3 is TGCAGTGCTAGAGACCCTTCGGCGGGGGACTCCTACGAGCAGTACTTC.

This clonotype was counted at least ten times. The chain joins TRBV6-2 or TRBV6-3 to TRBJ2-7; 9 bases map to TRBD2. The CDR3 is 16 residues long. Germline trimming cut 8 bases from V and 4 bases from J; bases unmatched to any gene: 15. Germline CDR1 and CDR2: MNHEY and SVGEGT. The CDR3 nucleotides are TGTGCCAGCGAAGGGGCGGGAGGGCCGAGAGGATACGAGCAGTACTTC. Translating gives CASEGAGGPRGYEQYF.

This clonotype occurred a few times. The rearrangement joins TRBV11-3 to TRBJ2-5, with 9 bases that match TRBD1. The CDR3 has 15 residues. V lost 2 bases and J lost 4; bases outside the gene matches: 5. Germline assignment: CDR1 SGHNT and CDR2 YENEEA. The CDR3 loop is CASSLRTGEAETQYF. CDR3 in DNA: TGTGCCAGCAGCTTAAGGACAGGGGAGGCAGAGACCCAGTACTTC.

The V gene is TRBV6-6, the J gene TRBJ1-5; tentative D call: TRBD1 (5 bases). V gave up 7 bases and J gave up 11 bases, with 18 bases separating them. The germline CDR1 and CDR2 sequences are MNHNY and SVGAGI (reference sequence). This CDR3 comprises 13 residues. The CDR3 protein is CASTPEVLGAQHF. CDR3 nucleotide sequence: TGTGCCAGCACCCCCGAGGTTTTAGGGGCCCAGCATTTT.

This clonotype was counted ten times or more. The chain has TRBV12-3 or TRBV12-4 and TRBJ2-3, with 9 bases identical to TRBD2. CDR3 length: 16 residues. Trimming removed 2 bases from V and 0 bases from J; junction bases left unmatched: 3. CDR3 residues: CASSLWLAGSTDTQYF. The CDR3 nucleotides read TGTGCCAGCAGTTTATGGCTAGCGGGGAGCACAGATACGCAGTATTTT.

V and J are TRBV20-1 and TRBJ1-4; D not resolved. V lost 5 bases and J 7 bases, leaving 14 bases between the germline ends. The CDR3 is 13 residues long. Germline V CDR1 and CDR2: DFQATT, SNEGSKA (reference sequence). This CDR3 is CSAGWGGSEKLFF. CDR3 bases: TGCAGTGCTGGTTGGGGTGGGAGTGAAAAACTGTTTTTT.

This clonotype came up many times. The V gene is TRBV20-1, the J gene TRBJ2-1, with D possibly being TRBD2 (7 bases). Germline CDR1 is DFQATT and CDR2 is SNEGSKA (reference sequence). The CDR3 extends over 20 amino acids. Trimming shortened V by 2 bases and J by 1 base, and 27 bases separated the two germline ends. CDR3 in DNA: TGCAGTGCTAGAACGGCGGGGGCAGGGGAGTGGGCTTTTTCCTACAATGAGCAGTTCTTC. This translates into CSARTAGAGEWAFSYNEQFF.

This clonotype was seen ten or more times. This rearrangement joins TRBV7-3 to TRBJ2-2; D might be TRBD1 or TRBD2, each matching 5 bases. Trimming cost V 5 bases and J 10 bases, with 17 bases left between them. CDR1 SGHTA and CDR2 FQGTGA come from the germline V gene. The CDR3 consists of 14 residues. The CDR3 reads CASSPQGLGEELFF. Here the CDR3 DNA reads TGTGCCAGCAGCCCCCAGGGCCTGGGAGAGGAGCTGTTTTTT.

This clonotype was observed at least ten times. CDR3 sequence reads: CASSLDFAGAYNEQFF. The CDR3 DNA reads as TGCGCCAGCAGCTTAGACTTCGCGGGGGCCTACAATGAGCAGTTCTTC. The chain employs TRBV5-1 and TRBJ2-1; TRBD2 aligns across 7 bases. CDR3 size: 16 residues. V was pared by 2 bases and J by 2 bases, with 7 bases of the junction left unmatched. Germline loops: CDR1 SGHRS, CDR2 YFSETQ.

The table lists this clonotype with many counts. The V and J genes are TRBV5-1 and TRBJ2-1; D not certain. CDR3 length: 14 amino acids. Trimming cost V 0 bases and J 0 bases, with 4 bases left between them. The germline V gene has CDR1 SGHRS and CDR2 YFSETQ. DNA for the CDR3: TGCGCCAGCAGCTTGGGACCCTCCTACAATGAGCAGTTCTTC. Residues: CASSLGPSYNEQFF.

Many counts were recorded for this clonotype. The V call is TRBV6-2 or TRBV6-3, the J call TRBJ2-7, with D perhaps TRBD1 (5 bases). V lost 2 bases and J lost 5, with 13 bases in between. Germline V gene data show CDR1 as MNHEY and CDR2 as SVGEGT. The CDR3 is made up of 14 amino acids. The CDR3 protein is CASSYRQGNHEQYF. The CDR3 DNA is TGTGCCAGCAGTTACCGTCAGGGCAATCACGAGCAGTACTTC.

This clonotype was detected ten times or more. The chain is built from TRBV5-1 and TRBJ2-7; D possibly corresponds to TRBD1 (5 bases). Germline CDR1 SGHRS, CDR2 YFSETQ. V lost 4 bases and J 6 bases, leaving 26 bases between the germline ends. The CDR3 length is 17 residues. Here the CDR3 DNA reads TGCGCCAGCAGCCTTCATCAAGCCAGGGCCATCCGGAGCGAGCAGTACTTC. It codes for CASSLHQARAIRSEQYF.

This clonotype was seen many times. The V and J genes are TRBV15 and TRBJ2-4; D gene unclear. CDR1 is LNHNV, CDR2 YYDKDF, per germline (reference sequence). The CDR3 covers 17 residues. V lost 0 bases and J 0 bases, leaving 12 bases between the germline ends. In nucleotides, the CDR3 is TGTGCCACCAGCAGAGATTGGGCATTATTAGCCAAAAACATTCAGTACTTC. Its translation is CATSRDWALLAKNIQYF. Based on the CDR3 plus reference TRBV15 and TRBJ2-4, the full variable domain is DAMVIQNPRYQVTQFGKPVTLSCSQTLNHNVMYWYQQKSSQAPKLLFHYYDKDFNNEADTPDNFQSRRPNTSFCFLDIRSPGLGDTAMYLCATSRDWALLAKNIQYFGAGTRLSVL.